A selection of T cell receptor beta chains follows, all from one sample in a study of T cells in Graves' hyperthyroidism and ophthalmopathy. MiXCR, applied by TCRdb to the multiplex PCR reads, yields one record per CDR3 protein. This repertoire shows 300,000 to 400,000 distinct CDR3 sequences, roughly 20% found once; its top ten account for 40%. The sequenced sample consisted of blood. These receptors all come from a man between 18 and 29 years old with Graves' ophthalmopathy. The CDR3 runs from the conserved cysteine through the conserved F or W. The order of the fields is D gene, V gene, clone size, J gene, CDR3 protein, CDR3 DNA. The D gene is left open where the match is weak. Rows give clone size only sometimes, using once, few, many, or a class for an expanded clone.

TRBD1,TRBV29-1,many,TRBJ1-1,CSVGTGITEAFF,TGCAGCGTCGGGACAGGGATAACTGAAGCTTTCTTT
.,TRBV28,.,TRBJ2-3,CASSLVKRDSRNTDTQYF,TGTGCCAGCAGTTTAGTTAAACGGGACTCCCGAAACACAGATACGCAGTATTTT
.,TRBV2,few,TRBJ1-4,CASRQNSNEKLFF,TGTGCCAGCAGACAGAATTCTAATGAAAAACTGTTTTTT
TRBD1,TRBV18,.,TRBJ1-1,CASSPFGTGTITEAFF,TGTGCCAGCTCCCCCTTCGGGACAGGGACAATCACTGAAGCTTTCTTT
TRBD1,TRBV7-3,many,TRBJ2-1,CASRESGTAYNEQFF,TGTGCCAGCAGGGAATCCGGGACAGCATACAATGAGCAGTTCTTC
.,TRBV9,.,TRBJ1-5,CASSLSTGNSNQPQHF,TGTGCCAGCTCACTTTCGACAGGAAATAGCAATCAGCCCCAGCATTTT
TRBD1,TRBV10-2,few,TRBJ2-2,CASSEAQGTSLGYNTGELFF,TGCGCCAGCAGTGAGGCACAGGGGACGAGTTTGGGATACAACACCGGGGAGCTGTTTTTT
.,TRBV19,few,TRBJ2-2,CASRDRPTGELFF,TGTGCCAGTAGAGACAGGCCCACCGGGGAGCTGTTTTTT
TRBD1,TRBV7-2,.,TRBJ2-6,CASSLAGTGTIDSGANVLTF,TGTGCCAGCAGCTTAGCCGGGACAGGGACGATCGACTCTGGGGCCAACGTCCTGACTTTC
.,TRBV18,.,TRBJ1-1,CASSPRISGTVMNTEAFF,TGTGCCAGCTCACCACGAATCTCCGGGACGGTGATGAACACTGAAGCTTTCTTT
TRBD1,TRBV7-9,many,TRBJ2-1,CASSAGTGTGPAEQFF,TGTGCCAGCAGCGCCGGCACCGGGACAGGACCAGCGGAGCAGTTCTTC
TRBD2,TRBV7-3,few,TRBJ2-1,CASTPSGGRGEQFF,TGTGCCAGCACCCCTAGCGGGGGGCGGGGTGAGCAGTTCTTC
.,TRBV27,few,TRBJ2-6,CASSLGFSGANVLTF,TGTGCCAGCAGCCTCGGGTTCTCTGGGGCCAACGTCCTGACTTTC
TRBD1,TRBV27,many,TRBJ2-7,CASSPQGAVNEQYF,TGTGCCAGCAGCCCTCAGGGGGCGGTGAACGAGCAGTACTTC
.,TRBV28,many,TRBJ1-5,CASSWRGESQPQHF,TGTGCCAGCAGTTGGCGCGGGGAAAGTCAGCCCCAGCATTTT
.,TRBV19,.,TRBJ2-7,CASTPEGGGPYEQYF,TGTGCCAGTACCCCCGAGGGGGGGGGGCCCTACGAGCAGTACTTC
.,TRBV7-8,.,TRBJ2-2,CASTSSGELFF,TGTGCCAGTACAAGTTCCGGGGAGCTGTTTTTT
.,TRBV2,.,TRBJ1-1,CASSTAGTYYLNTEAFF,TGTGCCAGCAGTACAGCCGGGACGTACTATCTGAACACTGAAGCTTTCTTT
TRBD1,TRBV7-8,.,TRBJ1-5,CASSLAQGQEVDQPQHF,TGTGCCAGCAGCTTAGCGCAAGGACAGGAGGTCGATCAGCCCCAGCATTTT
.,TRBV19,few,TRBJ1-1,CASSIGGGRTEAFF,TGTGCCAGTAGTATTGGCGGGGGCAGAACTGAAGCTTTCTTT
.,TRBV5-4,.,TRBJ2-3,CASSLESTDTHYF,TGTGCCAGCAGCTTGGAGAGCACAGATACGCATTATTTT
.,TRBV20-1,few,TRBJ2-7,CSAPGGASSYEQYF,TGCAGTGCGCCCGGGGGTGCCAGCTCCTACGAGCAGTACTTC
TRBD2,TRBV24-1,few,TRBJ2-3,CATKGGGEADTQYF,TGTGCCACCAAGGGCGGGGGGGAGGCAGATACGCAGTATTTT
TRBD1,TRBV6-1,many,TRBJ2-1,CASIRLGIYRGPVEQFF,TGTGCCAGCATCCGACTGGGGATCTACAGGGGACCCGTTGAGCAGTTCTTC
TRBD2,TRBV4-2,many,TRBJ2-5,CASSRPREGETQYF,TGTGCCAGCAGCCGCCCGAGGGAGGGAGAGACCCAGTACTTC
.,TRBV20-1,many,TRBJ2-2,CRVQGSNTGELFF,TGCAGGGTACAGGGCTCGAACACCGGGGAGCTGTTTTTT
TRBD1,TRBV20-1,many,TRBJ1-5,CSALGQGRDNQPQHF,TGCAGTGCCCTCGGACAGGGGCGGGACAATCAGCCCCAGCATTTT
TRBD2,TRBV12-3/TRBV12-4,.,TRBJ2-3,CASSFSSGALTGTQYF,TGTGCCAGCAGTTTTTCCAGCGGGGCCCTAACGGGTACGCAGTATTTT
.,TRBV3-1,many,TRBJ1-2,CASSQEPAPNTF,TGTGCCAGCAGCCAAGAACCGGCTCCTAATACCTTC
TRBD1,TRBV15,few,TRBJ2-1,CATSRDQGASNEQFF,TGTGCCACCAGCAGAGATCAGGGGGCGAGCAATGAGCAGTTCTTC
.,TRBV7-9,.,TRBJ1-2,CASSRDSSGGRGEDYGYTF,TGTGCCAGCAGTCGGGACTCTAGCGGGGGGCGGGGTGAAGACTATGGCTACACCTTC
.,TRBV7-3,few,TRBJ1-2,CASSLTRDNSYGYTF,TGTGCCAGCAGCTTAACGCGGGACAACTCCTATGGCTACACCTTC
.,TRBV6-5,few,TRBJ2-7,CASSYSGDRPGEGQYF,TGTGCCAGCAGTTACAGCGGGGACAGGCCTGGGGAGGGGCAGTACTTC
TRBD1,TRBV27,.,TRBJ1-1,CASSLYGTDNTEAFF,TGTGCCAGCAGTCTTTATGGGACAGACAACACTGAAGCTTTCTTT
.,TRBV28,many,TRBJ2-5,CASREQANQETQYF,TGTGCCAGCAGGGAACAGGCGAACCAAGAGACCCAGTACTTC
.,TRBV6-1,few,TRBJ1-2,CANGDNYGYTF,TGTGCCAACGGTGATAACTATGGCTACACCTTC
TRBD1,TRBV12-3/TRBV12-4,many,TRBJ2-1,CASSSSGTGWNEQFF,TGTGCCAGCTCTTCGAGCGGGACAGGGTGGAATGAGCAGTTCTTC
.,TRBV7-2,many,TRBJ2-1,CATQAGDEQFF,TGTGCCACCCAGGCAGGGGATGAGCAGTTCTTC
.,TRBV12-3/TRBV12-4,.,TRBJ2-5,CASSLSRGQTQYF,TGTGCCAGCAGTTTGTCGCGGGGGCAGACCCAGTACTTC
.,TRBV28,once,TRBJ1-5,CASSPGWGANNQPQHF,TGTGCCAGCAGTCCGGGCTGGGGGGCTAACAATCAGCCCCAGCATTTT
.,TRBV7-3,.,TRBJ1-2,CASSPGWGYGYTF,TGTGCCAGCAGCCCAGGGTGGGGCTATGGCTACACCTTC
TRBD1,TRBV3-1,many,TRBJ1-1,CASTSTGGNSEAFF,TGTGCCAGCACCTCGACAGGGGGGAACTCTGAAGCTTTCTTT
TRBD2,TRBV18,many,TRBJ2-1,CASSTSGGGSRDEQFF,TGTGCCAGCTCTACTAGCGGGGGTGGATCACGGGATGAGCAGTTCTTC
TRBD1,TRBV12-3/TRBV12-4,many,TRBJ1-1,CASSPRGQGNTEAFF,TGTGCCAGCAGTCCCCGGGGACAGGGGAACACTGAAGCTTTCTTT
.,TRBV28,many,TRBJ1-2,CASSPGVADGYTF,TGTGCCAGCAGTCCGGGGGTGGCTGATGGCTACACCTTC
.,TRBV19,many,TRBJ1-5,CASSTGHSGGNQPQHF,TGTGCCAGTAGTACGGGCCACTCCGGAGGCAATCAGCCCCAGCATTTT
.,TRBV12-3/TRBV12-4,many,TRBJ1-2,CASSSGHLYGYTF,TGTGCCAGCAGTTCGGGACATCTCTATGGCTACACCTTC
.,TRBV10-3,many,TRBJ2-7,CAISATVYEQYF,TGTGCCATCAGCGCGACAGTCTACGAGCAGTACTTC
.,TRBV5-1,.,TRBJ2-7,CASSLVGTTYEQYF,TGCGCCAGCAGCTTGGTCGGGACAACCTACGAGCAGTACTTC